The clone carrying this T cell receptor beta chain occurred a few times. As yet, its antigen is unknown. Primed by a sample-barcoded 5' primer and a J-beta primer mix, a second PCR proceeded for about 7 to 11 cycles. TCRdb called the 5' RACE reads again in MiXCR, with one record for every CDR3 protein. The table lists 710,000 or so distinct CDR3 sequences, about 20% of them singletons. The CDR3 is made up of 15 amino acids. Germline V CDR1 and CDR2: MNHNY, SVGAGI (reference sequence). With V trimmed by 8 bases and J by 0 bases, 6 bases remained unmatched. The record originates from a study of blood T cells in healthy people across ages. Overall study results and limits: Researchers deemed the diversity estimates from one million T cells underestimates.

The origin of this receptor is a man between 65 and 85 years old in good health. V and J are TRBV6-6 and TRBJ2-4, with 8 bases matching TRBD1. Sequencing input: blood. In nucleotides, the CDR3 is TGTGCCAGCCAGGGACAGGAACTAGCCAAAAACATTCAGTACTTC. Its protein is CASQGQELAKNIQYF.